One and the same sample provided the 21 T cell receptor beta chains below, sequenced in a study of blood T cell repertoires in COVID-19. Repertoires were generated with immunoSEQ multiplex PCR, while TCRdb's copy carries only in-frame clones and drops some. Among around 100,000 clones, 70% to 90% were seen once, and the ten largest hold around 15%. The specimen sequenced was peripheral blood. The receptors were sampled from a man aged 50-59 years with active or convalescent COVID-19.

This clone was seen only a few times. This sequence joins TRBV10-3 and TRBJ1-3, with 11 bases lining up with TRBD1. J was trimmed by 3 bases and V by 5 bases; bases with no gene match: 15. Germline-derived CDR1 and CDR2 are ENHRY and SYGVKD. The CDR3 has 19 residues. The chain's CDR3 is CAISTRRGQGGTGGNTIYF. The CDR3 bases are TGTGCCATCAGTACCCGGCGGGGACAGGGGGGAACTGGTGGAAACACCATATATTTT.

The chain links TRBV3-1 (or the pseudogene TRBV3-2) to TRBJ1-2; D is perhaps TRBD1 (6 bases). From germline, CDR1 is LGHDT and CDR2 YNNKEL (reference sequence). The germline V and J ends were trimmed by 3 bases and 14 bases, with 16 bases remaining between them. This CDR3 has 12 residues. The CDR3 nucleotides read TGTGCCAGCAGCCATCAGGGGCAGGGCGAAACCTTC. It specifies CASSHQGQGETF.

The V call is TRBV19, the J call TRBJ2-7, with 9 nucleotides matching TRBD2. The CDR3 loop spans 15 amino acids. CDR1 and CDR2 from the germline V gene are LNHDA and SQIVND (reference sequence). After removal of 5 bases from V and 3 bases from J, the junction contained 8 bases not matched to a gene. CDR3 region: CASSSPSGDSYEQYF. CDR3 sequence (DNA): TGTGCCAGTAGTTCCCCTAGCGGGGACAGCTACGAGCAGTACTTC.

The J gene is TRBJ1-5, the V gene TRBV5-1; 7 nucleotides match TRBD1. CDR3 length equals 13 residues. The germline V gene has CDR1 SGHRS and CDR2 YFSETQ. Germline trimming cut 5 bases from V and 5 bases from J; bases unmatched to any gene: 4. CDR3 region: CASSYQGDQPQHF. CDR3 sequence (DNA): TGCGCCAGCAGTTACCAGGGGGATCAGCCCCAGCATTTT. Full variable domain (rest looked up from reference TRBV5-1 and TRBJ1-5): KAGVTQTPRYLIKTRGQQVTLSCSPISGHRSVSWYQQTPGQGLQFLFEYFSETQRNKGNFPGRFSGRQFSNSRSEMNVSTLELGDSALYLCASSYQGDQPQHFGDGTRLSIL.

The CDR3 DNA reads as TGTGCCACCAGTGATAGCGGGAGTAGTTACAATGAGCAGTTCTTC. Protein sequence: CATSDSGSSYNEQFF. V and J are TRBV24-1 and TRBJ2-1, with 8 positions matching TRBD2. CDR3 length: 15 residues. Germline CDR1 KGHDR, CDR2 SFDVKD. Germline trimming cut 3 bases from V and 4 bases from J; bases unmatched to any gene: 4.

In nucleotides, the CDR3 is TGTGCCAGCAGCTCTTGGACTAGCGCCTCCTACGAGCAGTACTTC. It encodes CASSSWTSASYEQYF. The chain carries TRBV11-2 and TRBJ2-7; 9 nucleotides match TRBD2. The ends lost 4 bases at V and 0 bases at J; junction bases unmatched: 4. This CDR3 region has 15 residues. Germline V gene data show CDR1 as SGHAT and CDR2 as FQNNGV.

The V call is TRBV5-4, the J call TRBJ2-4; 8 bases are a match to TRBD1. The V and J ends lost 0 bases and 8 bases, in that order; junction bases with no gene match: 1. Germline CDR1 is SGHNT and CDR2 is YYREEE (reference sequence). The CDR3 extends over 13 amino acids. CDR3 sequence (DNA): TGTGCCAGCAGCTTGGCAGGGGGCCACATTCAGTACTTC. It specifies CASSLAGGHIQYF.

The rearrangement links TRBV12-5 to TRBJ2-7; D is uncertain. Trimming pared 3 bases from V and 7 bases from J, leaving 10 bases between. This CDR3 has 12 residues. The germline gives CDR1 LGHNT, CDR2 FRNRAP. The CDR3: CASGFLQAEQYF. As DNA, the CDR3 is TGTGCTAGTGGTTTCCTGCAGGCAGAGCAGTACTTC.

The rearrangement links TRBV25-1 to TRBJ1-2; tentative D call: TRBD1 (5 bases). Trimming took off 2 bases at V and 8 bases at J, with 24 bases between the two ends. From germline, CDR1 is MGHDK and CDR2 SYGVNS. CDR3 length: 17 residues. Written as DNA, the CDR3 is TGTGCCAGCAGTGAAGGCGGGGCGGCGGACCCAACGGGGGGCTACACCTTC. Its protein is CASSEGGAADPTGGYTF.

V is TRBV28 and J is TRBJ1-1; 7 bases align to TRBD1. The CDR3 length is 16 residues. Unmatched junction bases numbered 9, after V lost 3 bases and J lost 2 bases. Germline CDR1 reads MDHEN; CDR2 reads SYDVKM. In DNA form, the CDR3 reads TGTGCCAGCAGTTTTAGGGGACAGCTCTCTAACACTGAAGCTTTCTTT. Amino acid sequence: CASSFRGQLSNTEAFF.

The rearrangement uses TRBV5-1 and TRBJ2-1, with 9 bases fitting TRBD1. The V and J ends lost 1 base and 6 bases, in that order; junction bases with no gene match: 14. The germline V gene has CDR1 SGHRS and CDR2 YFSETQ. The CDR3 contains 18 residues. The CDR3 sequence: CASSLRQAGQGISNEQFF. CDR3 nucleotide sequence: TGCGCCAGCAGCTTGAGGCAAGCGGGACAGGGAATATCCAATGAGCAGTTCTTC.

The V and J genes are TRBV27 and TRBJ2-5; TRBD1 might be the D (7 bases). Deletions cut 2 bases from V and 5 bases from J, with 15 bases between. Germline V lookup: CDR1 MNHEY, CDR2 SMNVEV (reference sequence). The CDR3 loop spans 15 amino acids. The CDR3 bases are TGTGCCAGCAGTTTAAGTCCAGGGGGGACTGAGACCCAGTACTTC. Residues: CASSLSPGGTETQYF.

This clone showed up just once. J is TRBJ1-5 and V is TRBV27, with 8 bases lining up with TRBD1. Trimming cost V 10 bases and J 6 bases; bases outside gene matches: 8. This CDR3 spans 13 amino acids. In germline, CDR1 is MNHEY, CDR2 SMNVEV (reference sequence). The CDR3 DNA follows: TGTGCCACCACGGACAGGGAGGGTCAGCCCCAGCATTTT. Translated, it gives CATTDREGQPQHF.

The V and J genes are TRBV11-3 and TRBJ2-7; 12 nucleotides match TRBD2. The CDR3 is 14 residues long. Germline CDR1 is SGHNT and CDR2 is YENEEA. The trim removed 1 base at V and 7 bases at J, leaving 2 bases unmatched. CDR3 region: CASSLALAGGEQYF. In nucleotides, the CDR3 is TGTGCCAGCAGCTTAGCCCTAGCGGGAGGGGAGCAGTACTTC.

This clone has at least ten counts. The CDR3 DNA reads as TGTGCCAGCAGTGAGCGTGGGACTAGGTTCCACGAGCAGTACTTC. Translating gives CASSERGTRFHEQYF. The chain couples TRBV6-1 to TRBJ2-7, with TRBD2 identical over 8 bases. This CDR3 region has 15 residues. The V gene end was trimmed by 3 bases and the J gene end by 5 bases; junction bases not matched to a gene: 9. Germline CDR1 and CDR2: MNHNS and SASEGT.

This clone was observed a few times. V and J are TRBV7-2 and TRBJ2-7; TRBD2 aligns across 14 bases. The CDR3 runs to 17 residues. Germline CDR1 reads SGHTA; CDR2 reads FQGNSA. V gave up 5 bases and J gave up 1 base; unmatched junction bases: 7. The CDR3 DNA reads TGTGCCAGCAGCCCGGGACTAGCGGGAGTCGTGTCCTACGAGCAGTACTTC. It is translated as CASSPGLAGVVSYEQYF.

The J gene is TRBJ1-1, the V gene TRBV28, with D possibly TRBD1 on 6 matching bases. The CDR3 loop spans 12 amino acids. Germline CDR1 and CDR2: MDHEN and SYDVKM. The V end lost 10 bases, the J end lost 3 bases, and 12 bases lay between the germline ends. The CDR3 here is CATSDRYTEAFF. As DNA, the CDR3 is TGTGCCACATCGGACAGATACACTGAAGCTTTCTTT.

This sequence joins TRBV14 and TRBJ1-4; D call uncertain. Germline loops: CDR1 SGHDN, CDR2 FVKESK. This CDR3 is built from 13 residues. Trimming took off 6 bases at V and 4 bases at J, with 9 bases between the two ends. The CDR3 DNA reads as TGTGCCAGCAGTCTCGGTTTTAATGAAAAACTGTTTTTT. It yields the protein CASSLGFNEKLFF.

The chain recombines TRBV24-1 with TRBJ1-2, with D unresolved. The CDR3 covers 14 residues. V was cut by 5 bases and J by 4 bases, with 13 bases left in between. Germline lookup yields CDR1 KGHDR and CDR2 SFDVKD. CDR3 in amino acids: CATSGEDYFYGYTF. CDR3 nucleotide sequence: TGTGCCACCAGTGGAGAGGATTACTTCTATGGCTACACCTTC.

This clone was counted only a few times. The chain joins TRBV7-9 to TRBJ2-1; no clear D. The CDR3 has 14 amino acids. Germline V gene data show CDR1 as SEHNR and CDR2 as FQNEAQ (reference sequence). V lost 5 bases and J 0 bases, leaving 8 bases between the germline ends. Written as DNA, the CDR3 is TGTGCCAGCAGCCCTTCTAGCTCCTACAATGAGCAGTTCTTC. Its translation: CASSPSSSYNEQFF. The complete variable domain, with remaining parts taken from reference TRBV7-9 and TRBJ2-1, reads DTGVSQNPRHKITKRGQNVTFRCDPISEHNRLYWYRQTLGQGPEFLTYFQNEAQLEKSRLLSDRFSAERPKGSFSTLEIQRTEQGDSAMYLCASSPSSSYNEQFFGPGTRLTVL.

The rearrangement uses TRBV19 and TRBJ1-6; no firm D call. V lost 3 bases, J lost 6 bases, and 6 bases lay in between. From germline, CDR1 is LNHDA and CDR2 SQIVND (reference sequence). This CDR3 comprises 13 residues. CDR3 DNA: TGTGCCAGTAGTATGTCCGGTAATTCACCCCTCCACTTT. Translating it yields CASSMSGNSPLHF.